These 8 T cell receptor beta chains share one sample of origin, sequenced in a study of a mutant IDH1 vaccine in newly diagnosed glioma. As to time point: baseline, week 1 (first vaccination visit). The treatment: pre-vaccination baseline after standard-of-care therapy. The table came from immunoSEQ multiplex PCR; TCRdb's copy has only in-frame clones and leaves some out. The sample lists 45,000 to 60,000 clones, about 80% occurring once. Sequenced material: PBMCs, taken from a glioma patient treated with radiotherapy, temozolomide or both. The receptors were sampled from a woman aged 35 to 49 with glioma.

This clone was picked up a small number of times. At the DNA level, this CDR3 is encoded by other sequences in the same sample as well. This chain joins TRBV5-1 and TRBJ1-1; D unresolved. In germline, CDR1 is SGHRS, CDR2 YFSETQ. The ends were cut back, 4 bases at V and 0 bases at J, with 7 bases in the middle. The CDR3 spans 13 residues. As DNA, the CDR3 is TGCGCCAGCAGCCGTGTTATGAACACTGAAGCTTTCTTT. It translates to CASSRVMNTEAFF.

The chain employs TRBV6-5 and TRBJ1-2; D is ambiguous. Germline V gene data show CDR1 as MNHEY and CDR2 as SVGAGI. The CDR3 has 12 residues. V lost 7 bases, J lost 7 bases, and 13 bases lay in between. The CDR3 loop reads CASISRVAGYTF. The CDR3, as DNA: TGTGCCAGCATCTCTAGGGTAGCTGGCTACACCTTC.

The rearrangement joins TRBV6-5 to TRBJ1-2; TRBD1 matches 7 bases. V lost 4 bases to trimming and J lost 4 bases; unmatched junction nucleotides: 6. The CDR3 extends over 14 amino acids. Germline V gene data show CDR1 as MNHEY and CDR2 as SVGAGI. The CDR3 DNA follows: TGTGCCAGCAGTTTGGCGGGACAGAGCTATGGCTACACCTTC. Its protein product is CASSLAGQSYGYTF.

This clone was seen a few times. V is TRBV19 and J is TRBJ1-6, with D possibly TRBD1 on 5 matching bases. The CDR3 is made up of 18 amino acids. CDR1 is LNHDA, CDR2 SQIVND, per germline (reference sequence). The V and J ends lost 5 bases and 4 bases respectively, with 21 bases between them. CDR3 protein: CASSFSRPGGTYNSPLHF. Written as DNA, the CDR3 is TGTGCCAGTAGTTTCTCTCGGCCGGGGGGAACGTATAATTCACCCCTCCACTTT.

V and J are TRBV2 and TRBJ1-6; D call uncertain. The CDR3 is 14 amino acids. V was trimmed by 2 bases and J by 8 bases, leaving 10 bases between them. Germline V CDR1 and CDR2: SNHLY, FYNNEI. CDR3 protein: CASSELGTDSPLHF. In DNA, the CDR3 is TGTGCCAGCAGTGAATTGGGCACGGATTCACCCCTCCACTTT.

The chain couples TRBV5-5 to TRBJ1-2; D is unresolved. Germline CDR1 and CDR2: SGHKS and YYEKEE (reference sequence). The CDR3 has 15 residues. Deletions cut 2 bases from V and 1 base from J, with 12 bases between. The CDR3 region is CASSLGQAGNYGYTF. The CDR3 coding sequence is TGTGCCAGCAGCTTAGGTCAGGCTGGTAACTATGGCTACACCTTC.

A few counts support this clone. J is TRBJ1-1 and V is TRBV30; no reliable D call. This CDR3 has 14 amino acids. Germline V gene sequence: CDR1 GTSNPN, CDR2 SVGIG (reference sequence). V was shortened by 0 bases and J by 5 bases, with 13 bases between the two germline ends. This CDR3 reads CAWSVQKDMTEAFF. The CDR3 DNA follows: TGTGCCTGGAGTGTACAAAAGGATATGACTGAAGCTTTCTTT.

The J gene is TRBJ1-5, the V gene TRBV19, with 7 positions matching TRBD1. The V segment lost 5 bases and the J segment 0 bases; nucleotides outside the gene matches: 7. Germline values: CDR1 LNHDA, CDR2 SQIVND (reference sequence). CDR3 size: 16 residues. For the CDR3, the DNA is TGTGCCAGTAGTTTAAAGACAGGGCCTAGCAATCAGCCCCAGCATTTT. This codes for CASSLKTGPSNQPQHF.